One and the same sample provided the 13 T cell receptor beta chains below, sequenced in a study of blood T cell repertoires in COVID-19. Profiled with immunoSEQ multiplex PCR; TCRdb holds only in-frame clones, not every one. Of approximately 200,000 clones detected, roughly four fifths appear once; the ten largest clones hold under 2%. Sequencing was performed on PBMCs or T cells enriched from blood (not recorded which). These receptors all come from a man between 60 and 70 years old who had recovered from COVID-19.

The rearrangement links TRBV4-3 to TRBJ1-5; possible D gene TRBD1, 5 bases. The CDR3 is 14 residues long. CDR1 and CDR2 from the germline V gene are LGHNA and YSLEER. V was shortened by 0 bases and J by 7 bases, with 10 bases between the two germline ends. The CDR3 is CASSQDRGTQPQHF. Here the CDR3 DNA reads TGCGCCAGCAGCCAAGATCGGGGGACCCAGCCCCAGCATTTT.

This chain connects TRBV6-2 or TRBV6-3 to TRBJ2-1; the match to TRBD2 covers 11 bases. V lost 2 bases and J lost 8; bases outside the gene matches: 5. From germline, CDR1 is MNHEY and CDR2 SVGEGT. The CDR3 length is 15 residues. The CDR3 reads CASSYTSGGPDEQFF. CDR3 DNA sequence: TGTGCCAGCAGTTACACTAGCGGGGGTCCGGATGAGCAGTTCTTC.

On this clone: This sample also contains other DNA sequences that code for the same CDR3. This sequence joins TRBV19 and TRBJ2-1; the match to TRBD2 covers 9 bases. This CDR3 region has 18 residues. Germline CDR1 is LNHDA and CDR2 is SQIVND (reference sequence). With V trimmed by 3 bases and J by 5 bases, 14 bases remained unmatched. CDR3 DNA: TGTGCCAGTAGTATCTATTATGCAGCGGGGGGTCGCCACAATGAGCAGTTCTTC. The encoded protein is CASSIYYAAGGRHNEQFF.

The chain links TRBV6-1 to TRBJ2-7, with D possibly matching TRBD1 (5 bases). Trimming left V 0 bases short and J 2 bases short, with 11 bases between. The CDR3 loop spans 15 amino acids. Germline loops: CDR1 MNHNS, CDR2 SASEGT. This CDR3 is CASSEAGHRPYEQYF. The CDR3 DNA is TGTGCCAGCAGTGAAGCGGGCCACAGGCCCTACGAGCAGTACTTC.

The J gene is TRBJ2-1, the V gene TRBV7-9; TRBD1 is a possible D gene (6 bases). The CDR3 is 17 amino acids. The V and J ends lost 5 bases and 3 bases respectively, with 20 bases between them. Germline values: CDR1 SEHNR, CDR2 FQNEAQ (reference sequence). The CDR3 DNA is TGTGCCAGCAGCGGACAGTTAGGCACCTTGAGCTACAATGAGCAGTTCTTC. Translation gives CASSGQLGTLSYNEQFF.

The chain is built from TRBV16 and TRBJ1-6; 9 bases are shared with TRBD1. Germline V lookup: CDR1 KGHSY, CDR2 FQNENV. After removal of 4 bases from V and 2 bases from J, the junction contained 12 bases not matched to a gene. This CDR3 comprises 19 residues. The DNA of the CDR3 is TGTGCCAGCAGCCTAAACTACGGGACAGGGAGGACCTATAATTCACCCCTCCACTTT. Translating it yields CASSLNYGTGRTYNSPLHF.

In this sample, this clone turned up once. The rearrangement joins TRBV21-1 to TRBJ2-7; the D call in the table, TRBD1, was not verified against the DNA. TRBV21-1 is deemed a pseudogene. CDR3 length equals 14 residues. The CDR3: CASSGRTVSYEQYF. The CDR3, as DNA: TGTGCCAGCAGCGGACGGACAGTTTCCTACGAGCAGTACTTC.

V gene TRBV25-1 combines with J gene TRBJ2-2, with 8 bases identical to TRBD1. V shed 6 bases and J 9 bases; nucleotides not matched to a gene: 9. CDR3 size: 14 residues. Looked up from germline, CDR1 is MGHDK and CDR2 is SYGVNS. As DNA, the CDR3 is TGTGCCAGCAGGGACAGGGCCCCGCGTCGGGAGCTGTTTTTT. This translates into CASRDRAPRRELFF.

In DNA, the CDR3 is TGTGCCAGTAGGACCTCGGACAGGGGGACCTATGGCTACACCTTC. Translating it yields CASRTSDRGTYGYTF. This chain joins TRBV19 and TRBJ1-2; 10 bases map to TRBD1. Germline lookup yields CDR1 LNHDA and CDR2 SQIVND (reference sequence). V trimming: 6 bases; J trimming: 4 bases; junction bases outside the gene matches: 8. CDR3 length: 15 amino acids.

This clone was seen a handful of times. The CDR3 DNA follows: TGTGCCAGCTCACCTGGGATGGAGGGGTTCCTACATGGCTACACCTTC. This sequence encodes CASSPGMEGFLHGYTF. The chain employs TRBV18 and TRBJ1-2; perhaps TRBD1 as D (5 bases). Looked up from germline, CDR1 is KGHSH and CDR2 is LQKENI. This CDR3 spans 16 amino acids. V lost 3 bases and J 6 bases, leaving 20 bases between the germline ends. The full variable domain, its missing parts supplied by reference TRBV18 and TRBJ1-2, is NAGVMQNPRHLVRRRGQEARLRCSPMKGHSHVYWYRQLPEEGLKFMVYLQKENIIDESGMPKERFSAEFPKEGPSILRIQQVVRGDSAAYFCASSPGMEGFLHGYTFGSGTRLTVV.

The chain recombines TRBV15 with TRBJ2-7; D unresolved. CDR1 and CDR2 (germline): LNHNV, YYDKDF (reference sequence). V dropped 8 bases and J dropped 5 bases, with 10 bases sitting between them. The CDR3 is 11 residues long. CDR3 loop: CATGLPDEQYF. The CDR3 DNA follows: TGTGCCACCGGGCTGCCGGACGAGCAGTACTTC.

This chain uses TRBV4-3 with TRBJ1-2, with TRBD1 as a possible D gene (6 bases). Trimming shortened V by 4 bases and J by 2 bases, and 17 bases separated the two germline ends. CDR3 size: 16 residues. The germline gives CDR1 LGHNA, CDR2 YSLEER. The chain's CDR3 is CASSRLHAGANYGYTF. Here the CDR3 DNA reads TGCGCCAGCAGCCGCCTCCACGCGGGGGCGAACTATGGCTACACCTTC.

As regards this clone: Within the sample, other DNA sequences also encode this same CDR3. This chain joins TRBV5-6 and TRBJ2-5; 7 bases map to TRBD1. Germline values: CDR1 SGHDT, CDR2 YYEEEE. The CDR3 totals 14 residues. Trimming took 4 bases from V and 4 from J; bases not matched to a gene: 7. The DNA of the CDR3 is TGTGCCAGCAGCAAGACAGGGCCCGGAGAGACCCAGTACTTC. Protein product: CASSKTGPGETQYF.